What follows are 6 T cell receptor beta chains derived from one specimen sequenced in a study of blood T cell repertoires in COVID-19. Sequenced by immunoSEQ multiplex PCR; TCRdb stores in-frame clones only, minus some. The sample includes around 700,000 clones, approximately 90% seen only once; the top ten take about 0.24%. Source material: peripheral blood. All receptors derive from a woman in her late teens or twenties with acute or convalescent COVID-19.

The chain employs TRBV5-1 and TRBJ1-1; D uncertain. The V end was cut by 4 bases, the J end by 0 bases, with 13 bases between. The CDR3 is 15 residues long. The germline V gene encodes CDR1 SGHRS and CDR2 YFSETQ. CDR3 DNA sequence: TGCGCCAGCAGCAAGGGAGCGATAATGAACACTGAAGCTTTCTTT. Amino acids: CASSKGAIMNTEAFF. Combining the CDR3 with reference TRBV5-1 and TRBJ1-1 gives the whole variable domain KAGVTQTPRYLIKTRGQQVTLSCSPISGHRSVSWYQQTPGQGLQFLFEYFSETQRNKGNFPGRFSGRQFSNSRSEMNVSTLELGDSALYLCASSKGAIMNTEAFFGQGTRLTVV.

In this sample, this clone turned up once. V is TRBV29-1 and J is TRBJ1-2; TRBD1 aligns across 9 bases. This CDR3 has 12 amino acids. J was trimmed by 8 bases and V by 6 bases; bases with no gene match: 7. CDR1 and CDR2 (germline): SQVTM, ANQGSEA. Here the CDR3 reads CSVLSGTGGYTF. Here the CDR3 DNA reads TGCAGCGTACTCTCGGGGACAGGGGGCTACACCTTC.

The chain joins TRBV9 to TRBJ1-4; 8 positions match TRBD1. The CDR3 has 15 residues. The V gene end was trimmed by 4 bases and the J gene end by 8 bases; junction bases not matched to a gene: 10. The V gene's germline CDR1 is SGDLS and CDR2 YYNGEE. The CDR3 DNA sequence: TGTGCCAGCAGCTCCACCGGGACAGGAGAGGAAAAACTGTTTTTT. Its protein is CASSSTGTGEEKLFF.

The chain uses TRBV29-1 and TRBJ2-7; 10 bases line up with TRBD1. There are 14 residues in the CDR3. Germline V lookup: CDR1 SQVTM, CDR2 ANQGSEA. Unmatched junction bases numbered 5, after V lost 6 bases and J lost 0 bases. The CDR3 protein is CSVAGTGDSYEQYF. The CDR3 nucleotides read TGCAGCGTAGCCGGGACAGGGGACTCCTACGAGCAGTACTTC.

The chain uses TRBV7-6 and TRBJ1-1, with D uncertain. V lost 8 bases and J 6 bases, leaving 10 bases between the germline ends. The CDR3 has 11 amino acids. Germline CDR1 SGHVS, CDR2 FNYEAQ. The CDR3: CASLRVAEAFF. Written as DNA, the CDR3 is TGTGCCAGCTTACGGGTCGCTGAAGCTTTCTTT.

Concerning this clone itself: Other DNA sequences within the sample encode an identical CDR3. The J gene is TRBJ1-1, the V gene TRBV7-2, with D perhaps matching TRBD1 (6 bases). Trimming shortened V by 5 bases and J by 1 base, and 8 bases separated the two germline ends. CDR1 is SGHTA, CDR2 FQGNSA, per germline. This CDR3 comprises 13 residues. CDR3 in DNA: TGTGCCAGCAGCCCACAGGGGAACACTGAAGCTTTCTTT. The encoded protein is CASSPQGNTEAFF.